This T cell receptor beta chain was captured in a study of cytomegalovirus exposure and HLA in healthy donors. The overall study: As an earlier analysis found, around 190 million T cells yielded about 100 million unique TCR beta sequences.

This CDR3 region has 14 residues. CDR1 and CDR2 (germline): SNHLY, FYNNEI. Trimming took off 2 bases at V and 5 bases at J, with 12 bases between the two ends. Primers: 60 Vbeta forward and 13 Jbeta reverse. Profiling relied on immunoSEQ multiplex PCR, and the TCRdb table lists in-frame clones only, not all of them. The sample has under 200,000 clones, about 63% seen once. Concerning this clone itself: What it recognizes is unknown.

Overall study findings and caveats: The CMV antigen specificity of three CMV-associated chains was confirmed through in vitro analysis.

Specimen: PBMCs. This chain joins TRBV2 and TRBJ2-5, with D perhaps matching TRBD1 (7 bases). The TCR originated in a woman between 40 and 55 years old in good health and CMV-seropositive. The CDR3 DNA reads TGTGCCAGCAGTGAAAGGACAGGAGGGGAGACCCAGTACTTC. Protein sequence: CASSERTGGETQYF.